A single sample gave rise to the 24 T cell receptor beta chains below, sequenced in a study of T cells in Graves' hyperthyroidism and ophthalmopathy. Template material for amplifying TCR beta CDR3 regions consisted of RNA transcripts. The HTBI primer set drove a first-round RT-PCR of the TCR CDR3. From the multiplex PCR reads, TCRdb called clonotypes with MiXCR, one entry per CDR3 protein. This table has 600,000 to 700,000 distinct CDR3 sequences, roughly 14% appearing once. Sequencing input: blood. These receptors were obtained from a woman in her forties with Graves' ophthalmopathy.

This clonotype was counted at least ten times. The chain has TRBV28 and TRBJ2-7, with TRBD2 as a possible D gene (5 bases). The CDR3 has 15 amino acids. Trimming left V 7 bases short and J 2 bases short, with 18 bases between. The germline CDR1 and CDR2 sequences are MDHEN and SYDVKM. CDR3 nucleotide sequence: TGTGCCAGCACGGATCGGGAAAGGTACCCCTACGAGCAGTACTTC. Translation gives CASTDRERYPYEQYF.

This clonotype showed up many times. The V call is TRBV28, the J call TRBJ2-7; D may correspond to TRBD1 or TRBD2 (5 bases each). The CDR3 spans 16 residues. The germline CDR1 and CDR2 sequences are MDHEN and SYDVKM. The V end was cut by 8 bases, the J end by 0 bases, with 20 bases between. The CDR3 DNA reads TGTGCCAGCTCACTAGGGGTAGGACGAAGCTCCTACGAGCAGTACTTC. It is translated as CASSLGVGRSSYEQYF.

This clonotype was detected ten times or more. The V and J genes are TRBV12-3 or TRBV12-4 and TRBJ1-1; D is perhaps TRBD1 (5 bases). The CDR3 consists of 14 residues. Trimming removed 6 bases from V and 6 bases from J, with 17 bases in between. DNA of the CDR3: TGTGCCAGCAGGCGAGGGGTGGGGAGCCCTGAAGCTTTCTTT. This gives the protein CASRRGVGSPEAFF.

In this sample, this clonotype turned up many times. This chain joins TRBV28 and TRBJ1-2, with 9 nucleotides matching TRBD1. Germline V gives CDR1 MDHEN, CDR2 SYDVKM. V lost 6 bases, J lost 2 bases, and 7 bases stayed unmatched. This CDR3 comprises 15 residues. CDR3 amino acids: CASRRGGTGNYGYTF. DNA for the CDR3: TGTGCCAGCAGAAGAGGGGGGACAGGGAACTATGGCTACACCTTC.

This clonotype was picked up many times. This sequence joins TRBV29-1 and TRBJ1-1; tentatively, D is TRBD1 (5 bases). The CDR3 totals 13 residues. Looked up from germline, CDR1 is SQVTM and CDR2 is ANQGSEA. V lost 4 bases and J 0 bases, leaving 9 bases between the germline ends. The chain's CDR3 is CSVGRGMNTEAFF. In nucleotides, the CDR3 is TGCAGCGTTGGGAGGGGTATGAACACTGAAGCTTTCTTT.

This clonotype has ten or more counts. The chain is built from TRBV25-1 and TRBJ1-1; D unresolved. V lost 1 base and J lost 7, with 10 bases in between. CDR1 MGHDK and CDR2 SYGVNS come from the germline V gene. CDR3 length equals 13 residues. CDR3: CASSESYGSEAFF. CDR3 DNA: TGTGCCAGCAGTGAATCCTATGGGAGTGAAGCTTTCTTT.

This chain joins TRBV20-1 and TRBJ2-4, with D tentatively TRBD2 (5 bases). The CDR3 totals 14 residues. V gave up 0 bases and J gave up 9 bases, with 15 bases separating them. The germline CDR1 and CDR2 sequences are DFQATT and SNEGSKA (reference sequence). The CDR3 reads CSARDQEGLGIQYF. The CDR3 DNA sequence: TGCAGTGCTAGAGATCAAGAGGGCTTGGGCATTCAGTACTTC.

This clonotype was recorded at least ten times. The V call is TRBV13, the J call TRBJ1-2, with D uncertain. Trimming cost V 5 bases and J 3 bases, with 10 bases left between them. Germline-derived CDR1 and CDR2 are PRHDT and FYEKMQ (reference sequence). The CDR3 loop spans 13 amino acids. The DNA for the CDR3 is TGTGCCAGCAGCCCCCGGGGTGACTATGGCTACACCTTC. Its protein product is CASSPRGDYGYTF.

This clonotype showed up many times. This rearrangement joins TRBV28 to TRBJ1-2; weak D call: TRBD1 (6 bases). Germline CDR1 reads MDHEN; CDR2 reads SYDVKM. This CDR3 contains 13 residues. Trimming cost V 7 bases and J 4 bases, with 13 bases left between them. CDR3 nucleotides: TGTGCCAGCAAGAGAGGCAGGGGCTATGGCTACACCTTC. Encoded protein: CASKRGRGYGYTF.

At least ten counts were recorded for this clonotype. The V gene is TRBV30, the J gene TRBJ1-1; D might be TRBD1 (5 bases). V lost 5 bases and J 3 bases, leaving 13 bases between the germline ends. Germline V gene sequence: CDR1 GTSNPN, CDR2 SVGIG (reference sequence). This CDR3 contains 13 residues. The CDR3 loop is CAWLRRGDTEAFF. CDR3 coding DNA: TGTGCCTGGCTGCGGAGGGGCGACACTGAAGCTTTCTTT.

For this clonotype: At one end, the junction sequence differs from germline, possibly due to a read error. The CDR3 here is CTSSYSEGHEQFF. DNA of the CDR3: TGTACCAGCAGTTACTCCGAGGGCCATGAGCAGTTCTTC. V gene TRBV6-5 combines with J gene TRBJ2-1; D is possibly TRBD2 (5 bases). The germline gives CDR1 MNHEY, CDR2 SVGAGI. The length of the CDR3 is 13 residues.

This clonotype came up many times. The CDR3 loop reads CASSWTGVAGGPGETQYF. The DNA for the CDR3 is TGTGCCAGCAGTTGGACAGGGGTAGCGGGAGGGCCGGGAGAGACCCAGTACTTC. The J gene is TRBJ2-5, the V gene TRBV27; 11 bases fit TRBD2. Losses at the gene ends were 4 bases for V and 4 bases for J; bases not matched to a gene: 14. Germline CDR1 and CDR2: MNHEY and SMNVEV (reference sequence). This CDR3 has 18 residues.

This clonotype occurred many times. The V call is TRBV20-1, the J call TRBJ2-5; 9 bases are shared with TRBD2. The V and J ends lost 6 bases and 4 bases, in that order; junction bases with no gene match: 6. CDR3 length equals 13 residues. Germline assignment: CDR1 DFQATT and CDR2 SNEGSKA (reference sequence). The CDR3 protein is CSASGGWGETQYF. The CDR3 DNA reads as TGCAGTGCAAGCGGGGGGTGGGGAGAGACCCAGTACTTC.

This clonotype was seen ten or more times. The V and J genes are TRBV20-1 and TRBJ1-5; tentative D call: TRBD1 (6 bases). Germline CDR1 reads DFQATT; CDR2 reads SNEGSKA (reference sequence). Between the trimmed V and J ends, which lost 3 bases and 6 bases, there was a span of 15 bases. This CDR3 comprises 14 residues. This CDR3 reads CSARMGGGGQPQHF. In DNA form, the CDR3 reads TGCAGTGCTAGGATGGGGGGCGGCGGTCAGCCCCAGCATTTT.

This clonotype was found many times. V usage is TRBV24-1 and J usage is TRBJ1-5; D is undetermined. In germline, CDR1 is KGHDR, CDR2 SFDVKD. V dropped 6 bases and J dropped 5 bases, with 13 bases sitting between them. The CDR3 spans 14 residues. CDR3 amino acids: CATSLPRTYQPQHF. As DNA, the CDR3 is TGTGCCACCAGTCTACCCCGGACCTATCAGCCCCAGCATTTT.

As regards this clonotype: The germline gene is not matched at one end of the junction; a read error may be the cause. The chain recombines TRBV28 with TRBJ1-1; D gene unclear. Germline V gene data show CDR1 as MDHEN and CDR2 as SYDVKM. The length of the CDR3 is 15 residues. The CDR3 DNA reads TGTGCCAGCAGTTCATCGTGGGCCTTCCCCCCTGAGGCTTTCTTT. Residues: CASSSSWAFPPEAFF.

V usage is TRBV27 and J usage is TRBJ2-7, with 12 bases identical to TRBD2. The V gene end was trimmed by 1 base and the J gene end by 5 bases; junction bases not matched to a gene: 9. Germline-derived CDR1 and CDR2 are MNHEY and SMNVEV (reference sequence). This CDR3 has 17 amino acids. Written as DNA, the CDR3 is TGTGCCAGCAGTTTATGGGCCGGGACTAGCGGGTCGCACGAGCAGTACTTC. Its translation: CASSLWAGTSGSHEQYF.

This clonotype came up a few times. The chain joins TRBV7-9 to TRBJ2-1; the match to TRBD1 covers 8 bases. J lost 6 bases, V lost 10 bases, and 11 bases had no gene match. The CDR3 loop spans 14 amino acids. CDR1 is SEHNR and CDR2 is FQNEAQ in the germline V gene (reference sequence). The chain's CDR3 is CATLDRGDSNEQFF. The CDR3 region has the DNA TGTGCCACCTTAGACAGGGGCGACAGCAATGAGCAGTTCTTC.

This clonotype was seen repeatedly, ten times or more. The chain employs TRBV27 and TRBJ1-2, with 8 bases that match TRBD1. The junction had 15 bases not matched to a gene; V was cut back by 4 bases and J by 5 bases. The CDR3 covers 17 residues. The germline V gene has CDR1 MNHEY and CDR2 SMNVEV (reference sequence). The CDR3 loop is CASSSLLRQGKEYGYTF. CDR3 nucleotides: TGTGCCAGCAGTTCGCTCCTAAGACAGGGGAAGGAGTATGGCTACACCTTC.

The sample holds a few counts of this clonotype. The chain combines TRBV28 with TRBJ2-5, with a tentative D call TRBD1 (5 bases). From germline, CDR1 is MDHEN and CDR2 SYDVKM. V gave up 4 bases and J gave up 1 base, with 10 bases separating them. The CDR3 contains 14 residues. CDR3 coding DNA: TGTGCCAGCAGTTCCCCCAGGGTCCAAGAGACCCAGTACTTC. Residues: CASSSPRVQETQYF.

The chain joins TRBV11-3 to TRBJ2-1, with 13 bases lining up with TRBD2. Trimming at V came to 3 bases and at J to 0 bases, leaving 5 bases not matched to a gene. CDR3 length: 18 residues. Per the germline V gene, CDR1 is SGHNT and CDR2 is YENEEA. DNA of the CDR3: TGTGCCAGCAGCTTTGGACTAGCGGGGGCCCACTCCTACAATGAGCAGTTCTTC. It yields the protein CASSFGLAGAHSYNEQFF.

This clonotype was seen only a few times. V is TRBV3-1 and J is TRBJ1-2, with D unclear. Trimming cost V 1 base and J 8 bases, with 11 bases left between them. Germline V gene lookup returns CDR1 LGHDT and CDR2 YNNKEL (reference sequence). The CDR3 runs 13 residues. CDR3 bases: TGTGCCAGCAGCCAAGGGCAGCTGGCCGGCTACACCTTC. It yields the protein CASSQGQLAGYTF.

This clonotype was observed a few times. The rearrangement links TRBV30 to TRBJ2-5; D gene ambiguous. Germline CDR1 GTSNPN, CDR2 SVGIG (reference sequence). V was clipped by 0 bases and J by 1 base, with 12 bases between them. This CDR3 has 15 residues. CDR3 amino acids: CAWSVKGHTQETQYF. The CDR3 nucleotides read TGTGCCTGGAGTGTTAAGGGCCACACCCAAGAGACCCAGTACTTC. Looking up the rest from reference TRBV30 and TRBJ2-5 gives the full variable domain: SQTIHQWPATLVQPVGSPLSLECTVEGTSNPNLYWYRQAAGRGLQLLFYSVGIGQISSEVPQNLSASRPQDRQFILSSKKLLLSDSGFYLCAWSVKGHTQETQYFGPGTRLLVL.

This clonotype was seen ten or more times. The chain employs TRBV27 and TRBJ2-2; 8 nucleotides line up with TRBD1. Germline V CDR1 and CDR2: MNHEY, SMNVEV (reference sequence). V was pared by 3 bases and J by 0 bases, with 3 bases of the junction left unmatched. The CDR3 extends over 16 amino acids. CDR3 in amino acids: CASSFGGQANTGELFF. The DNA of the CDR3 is TGTGCCAGCAGTTTTGGGGGACAGGCGAACACCGGGGAGCTGTTTTTT.